Below, one T cell receptor (beta chain) is given with its context. Its cognate antigen is unknown. The data were taken from a study of cytomegalovirus exposure and HLA in healthy donors. Looking at the study overall: Unique TCR beta sequences numbering about 100 million came from about 180 million T cells in an earlier analysis.

V gave up 5 bases and J gave up 1 base; unmatched junction bases: 2. The germline CDR1 and CDR2 sequences are SEHNR and FQNEAQ (reference sequence). CDR3 length: 16 amino acids. PCR employed 60 Vbeta and 13 Jbeta primers. The method was immunoSEQ multiplex PCR; TCRdb's version includes in-frame clones alone and lacks a portion of them. The sample has around 150,000 clones; 75% to 80% are singletons. Study findings and constraints: An ancestry cluster, one associated with Asian ancestry, reportedly showed fewer N-insertions than the approximately 660-donor mean in a later analysis. Among the CMV-associated chains, three were confirmed in vitro as specific for CMV antigens. As a later analysis showed, several of the most significant clusters appeared to be linked to common viral pathogens.

Input material: PBMCs. This clonotype was obtained from a male donor in good health and CMV-seronegative. The chain carries TRBV7-9 and TRBJ2-5, with 15 bases aligning to TRBD2. CDR3 coding DNA: TGTGCCAGCAGCCCGGGACTAGCGGGGGGCCAAGAGACCCAGTACTTC. This codes for CASSPGLAGGQETQYF.